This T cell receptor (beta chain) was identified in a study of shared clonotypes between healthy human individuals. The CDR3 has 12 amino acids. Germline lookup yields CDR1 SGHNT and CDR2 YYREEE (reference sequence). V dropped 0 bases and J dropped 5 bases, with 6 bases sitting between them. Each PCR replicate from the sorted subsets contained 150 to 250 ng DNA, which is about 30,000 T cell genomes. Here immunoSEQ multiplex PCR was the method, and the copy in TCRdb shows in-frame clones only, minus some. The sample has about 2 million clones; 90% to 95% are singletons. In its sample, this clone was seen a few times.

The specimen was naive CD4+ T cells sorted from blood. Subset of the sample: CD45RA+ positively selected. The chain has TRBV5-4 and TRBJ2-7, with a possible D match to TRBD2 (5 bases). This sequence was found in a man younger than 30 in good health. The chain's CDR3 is CASSLGRNEQYF. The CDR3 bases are TGTGCCAGCAGCTTGGGGAGGAACGAGCAGTACTTC.